This T cell receptor (beta chain) comes out of a study of ipilimumab plus nivolumab after autologous stem cell transplantation (dated by TCRdb to about 2021). In terms of the full investigation: A median of about 5 ipilimumab doses and fewer than ten nivolumab doses was received by trial patients. Both primary refractory and relapsed disease were represented in the DLBCL cohort, where 18-month progression-free survival was 85.7% and 28.6%, respectively. Patients with high-risk diffuse large B cell lymphoma, mature T cell lymphoma, or multiple myeloma undergoing autologous transplant were enrolled in the trial. Some 34 patients made up the trial's intent-to-treat population. General findings and caveats noted by the study authors: Per the authors, a biologic rationale for further study of the post-transplant checkpoint inhibition approach was offered by T cell receptor repertoire, regulatory T cell phenotype and gut microbiota profiles. Combined checkpoint inhibition appeared tolerable as post-transplant consolidation, according to the authors' conclusion.

Receptors were amplified or captured by the immunoSEQ multiplex PCR assay. TCRdb took this table from immuneACCESS and kept in-frame rearrangements with V and J called. Such tables lack part of the clones; where checked against another copy, unresolved V genes explain under half of the gap, and the rest is unexplained. This sample is represented by around 19,000 clones; roughly four fifths of them were singletons. In total, the top ten clones hold around 7% of the sample. With respect to this clone: The antigen it binds to is not known. No base quality information exists; no much larger clone differs at one position.

Ipilimumab was given at 1 mg/kg intravenously on day 1 of selected weeks, and checkpoint therapy started 14 to 28 days after autologous transplant. Nivolumab was given at 3 mg/kg intravenously on day 1 of weeks 1, 4, 7, 10, and every two weeks through week 26. The study was a Phase Ib clinical trial testing combined checkpoint inhibition with ipilimumab and nivolumab as consolidation after autologous stem cell transplantation. The CDR3 starts with the cysteine, ends with the phenylalanine, and has 16 residues. CDR3 DNA only is kept here, 48 bases in frame from base 1. The junction shows trimming of 7 bases on V and 5 bases on J, plus 24 bases between the germline ends. Taken from the germline V gene, the CDR1 and CDR2 loops are SGHRS and YFSETQ.

The sequence links TRBV5-1 to TRBJ1-1, with TRBD1 perhaps the D gene, on 6 matching bases. This receptor was obtained from a male donor with diffuse large B-cell lymphoma. This specimen was PBMCs, taken in a trial of ipilimumab plus nivolumab as post-transplant consolidation. At the DNA level, the sequence is TGCGCCAGCCTCCCCTTTTTGGGGGCAGGAGTGACTGAAGCTTTCTTT. Protein translation: CASLPFLGAGVTEAFF.